This entry describes one TCR beta chain. In terms of age and location, participants ranged from roughly 18 to 90 years and lived in approximately 24 US areas. Cohorts were based on clinical histories the participants reported. Germline-derived CDR1 and CDR2 are SGHDN and FVKESK. CDR3 length equals 15 residues. V shed 0 bases and J 4 bases; nucleotides not matched to a gene: 5. The data are from a study of blood T cell repertoires in COVID-19. Measured with immunoSEQ multiplex PCR; TCRdb has only the in-frame clones, and not every one. The table has around 200,000 clones, about 90% seen once; the top ten hold 1.2%.

The TCR was taken from a man aged 25 to 45 who had recovered from COVID-19. The chain carries TRBV14 and TRBJ2-7; 8 nucleotides align to TRBD1. Sequencing input: PBMCs or T cells enriched from blood (not recorded which). In DNA, the CDR3 is TGTGCCAGCAGCCAAGATTGGACAGGGAGGTACGAGCAGTACTTC. Protein product: CASSQDWTGRYEQYF.